These 18 T cell receptor beta chains were all obtained from the same sample, sequenced in a study of control samples from healthy donors and cancer patients (dated by TCRdb to the early 2020s). Library generation was performed with the immunoSEQ multiplex PCR assay. TCRdb provides this immuneACCESS table in a form limited to in-frame rearrangements. Some clones are lacking; in checked studies, under half of them reflect an unresolved V gene, and why the rest are absent is not known. In this sample the table shows some 140,000 clones, 80% to 90% of which occur a single time. The ten largest clonotypes hold just over 8.5% of the sample. Sequenced sample: blood. The receptor source for this set is a woman under 40 in good health.

The chain carries TRBV6-6 and TRBJ2-7; D might be TRBD2 (6 bases). The V gene lost 2 bases and the J gene lost 1 base, with 12 bases spanning the gap. Germline V gives CDR1 MNHNY, CDR2 SVGAGI (reference sequence). The CDR3 contains 15 residues. DNA for the CDR3: TGTGCCAGCAGTTACGGAGGGGCTAGATCCTACGAGCAGTACTTC. Translated, it gives CASSYGGARSYEQYF.

V usage is TRBV19 and J usage is TRBJ2-7; D is perhaps TRBD1 (5 bases). The V and J ends lost 1 base and 5 bases respectively, with 15 bases between them. There are 15 residues in the CDR3. The germline V gene has CDR1 LNHDA and CDR2 SQIVND (reference sequence). CDR3 amino acids: CASSIGGRVTHEQYF. The CDR3 nucleotides are TGTGCCAGTAGTATAGGCGGCAGGGTGACCCACGAGCAGTACTTC.

This rearrangement joins TRBV5-1 to TRBJ1-1; 7 bases line up with TRBD1. Germline CDR1 SGHRS, CDR2 YFSETQ. V lost 2 bases, J lost 1 base, and 2 bases stayed unmatched. The length of the CDR3 is 14 residues. CDR3 nucleotide sequence: TGCGCCAGCAGCTTCCAGGGGGGGAACACTGAAGCTTTCTTT. It is translated as CASSFQGGNTEAFF.

The rearrangement links TRBV11-3 to TRBJ2-7; TRBD1 matches at 10 bases. Trimming cost V 5 bases and J 4 bases; bases outside gene matches: 5. There are 14 residues in the CDR3. Germline V CDR1 and CDR2: SGHNT, YENEEA. CDR3 DNA sequence: TGTGCCAGCAGCCCCCGGGACAGGGGATACGAGCAGTACTTC. Amino acid sequence: CASSPRDRGYEQYF.

V and J are TRBV5-6 and TRBJ1-2; a possible D gene is TRBD1 (5 bases). The CDR3 is 15 amino acids. Germline V gene sequence: CDR1 SGHDT, CDR2 YYEEEE. V lost 1 base to trimming and J lost 4 bases, with 14 bases between them. CDR3 coding DNA: TGTGCCAGCAGCTTGTACGCAGCGGACATCTATGGCTACACCTTC. This translates into CASSLYAADIYGYTF.

The V call is TRBV5-1, the J call TRBJ2-2; D is perhaps TRBD1 (6 bases). V was cut by 3 bases and J by 4 bases, with 10 bases left in between. The CDR3 sequence is 14 residues long. The germline gives CDR1 SGHRS, CDR2 YFSETQ. DNA for the CDR3: TGCGCCAGCAGCTCGACAGGTAGCACCGGGGAGCTGTTTTTT. The encoded protein is CASSSTGSTGELFF.

This clone was counted between two and nine times. Other DNA sequences of this sample code for an identical CDR3. The genes are TRBV18 and TRBJ2-3; D not certain. Trimming removed 6 bases at V and 4 bases at J, with 8 bases between. The CDR3 contains 12 residues. Looked up from germline, CDR1 is KGHSH and CDR2 is LQKENI. CDR3 in amino acids: CASSPEADTQYF. Here the CDR3 DNA reads TGTGCCAGCTCCCCCGAGGCAGATACGCAGTATTTT.

The chain employs TRBV15 and TRBJ1-4; perhaps TRBD1 as D (6 bases). This CDR3 contains 16 residues. Germline lookup yields CDR1 LNHNV and CDR2 YYDKDF (reference sequence). V lost 3 bases and J 10 bases, leaving 21 bases between the germline ends. The DNA for the CDR3 is TGTGCCACCAGCAGTTCAGGGGAGGGGGATTATGGAAAACTGTTTTTT. Protein sequence: CATSSSGEGDYGKLFF.

The chain couples TRBV5-1 to TRBJ2-1; 7 bases fit TRBD1. The CDR3 has 14 amino acids. Per the germline V gene, CDR1 is SGHRS and CDR2 is YFSETQ. J was trimmed by 8 bases and V by 4 bases; bases with no gene match: 9. For the CDR3, the DNA is TGCGCCAGCAGCGACCGACAGGGTGGGGATGAGCAGTTCTTC. Translated: CASSDRQGGDEQFF. The full variable domain, with the rest looked up from reference TRBV5-1 and TRBJ2-1, is KAGVTQTPRYLIKTRGQQVTLSCSPISGHRSVSWYQQTPGQGLQFLFEYFSETQRNKGNFPGRFSGRQFSNSRSEMNVSTLELGDSALYLCASSDRQGGDEQFFGPGTRLTVL.

This chain joins TRBV5-4 and TRBJ1-1; tentative D call: TRBD1 (6 bases). Germline CDR1 reads SGHNT; CDR2 reads YYREEE (reference sequence). V shed 7 bases and J shed 1 base, with 11 bases lying between them. The CDR3 loop spans 13 amino acids. The CDR3 reads CASSSTGNTEAFF. The CDR3 DNA reads TGTGCCAGCTCCTCGACAGGGAACACTGAAGCTTTCTTT.

The J gene is TRBJ1-4, the V gene TRBV27, with D tentatively TRBD1 (5 bases). Trimming removed 2 bases at V and 7 bases at J, with 17 bases between. CDR1 MNHEY and CDR2 SMNVEV come from the germline V gene (reference sequence). This CDR3 is built from 16 residues. The CDR3 DNA sequence: TGTGCCAGCAGTTTAAGCCGAAAGGGGATCGGTGAAAAACTGTTTTTT. Its protein is CASSLSRKGIGEKLFF.

This chain links TRBV28 with TRBJ1-4; a possible D gene is TRBD1 (6 bases). Germline lookup yields CDR1 MDHEN and CDR2 SYDVKM. V was cut by 7 bases and J by 4 bases, with 13 bases left in between. The CDR3 sequence is 14 residues long. CDR3 sequence (DNA): TGTGCCAGCATCGGGGGCTCCGATAATGAAAAACTGTTTTTT. Protein product: CASIGGSDNEKLFF.

This clone was recorded only once. V is TRBV7-6 and J is TRBJ2-3, with TRBD2 identical over 9 bases. V was pared by 8 bases and J by 1 base, with 7 bases of the junction left unmatched. This CDR3 region has 15 residues. CDR1 and CDR2 (germline): SGHVS, FNYEAQ. The CDR3 region is CASRARTSGTDTQYF. CDR3 sequence (DNA): TGTGCCAGCCGCGCCCGGACTAGCGGCACAGATACGCAGTATTTT.

This sequence joins TRBV7-9 and TRBJ2-5; tentative D call: TRBD1 (6 bases). The germline gives CDR1 SEHNR, CDR2 FQNEAQ (reference sequence). This CDR3 is 15 amino acids long. V lost 4 bases and J lost 5, with 17 bases in between. CDR3 region: CASSSQGPELETQYF. CDR3 DNA: TGTGCCAGCAGCTCCCAGGGGCCAGAGCTGGAGACCCAGTACTTC.

This chain uses TRBV11-2 with TRBJ2-7; D is unresolved. CDR3 length: 13 residues. Germline lookup yields CDR1 SGHAT and CDR2 FQNNGV. Trimming pared 5 bases from V and 2 bases from J, leaving 10 bases between. The DNA of the CDR3 is TGTGCCAGCAGCCCATCAGGAACCTACGAGCAGTACTTC. Its protein product is CASSPSGTYEQYF.

This chain links TRBV11-2 with TRBJ1-2; 8 bases are shared with TRBD1. The CDR3 totals 14 residues. With 1 base clipped from V and 6 bases from J, the junction kept 4 bases outside the gene matches. Germline V lookup: CDR1 SGHAT, CDR2 FQNNGV. As DNA, the CDR3 is TGTGCCAGCAGCTTAGCATACAGGGGGGATGGCTACACCTTC. This gives the protein CASSLAYRGDGYTF.

V is TRBV11-2 and J is TRBJ1-2, with D perhaps matching TRBD1 (5 bases). This CDR3 has 15 residues. Germline V gives CDR1 SGHAT, CDR2 FQNNGV. Trimming removed 7 bases from V and 4 bases from J, with 19 bases in between. CDR3: CASTKPQGGGYGYTF. The CDR3 DNA reads TGTGCCAGCACCAAACCCCAGGGAGGAGGCTATGGCTACACCTTC. Using reference TRBV11-2 and TRBJ1-2 for the parts outside the CDR3, the full variable domain is EAGVAQSPRYKIIEKRQSVAFWCNPISGHATLYWYQQILGQGPKLLIQFQNNGVVDDSQLPKDRFSAERLKGVDSTLKIQPAKLEDSAVYLCASTKPQGGGYGYTFGSGTRLTVV.

This chain links TRBV19 with TRBJ1-2; TRBD1 agrees at 7 bases. Trimming cost V 1 base and J 6 bases; bases outside gene matches: 8. Germline V gene sequence: CDR1 LNHDA, CDR2 SQIVND (reference sequence). This CDR3 is built from 15 residues. In DNA, the CDR3 is TGTGCCAGTAGTATAGTAAGTGAGACAGGGAATGGCTACACCTTC. Protein sequence: CASSIVSETGNGYTF.